This T cell receptor beta chain was identified in a study of blood T cell repertoires in COVID-19. V was clipped by 5 bases and J by 3 bases, with 13 bases between them. The CDR3 runs to 14 residues. Germline V CDR1 and CDR2: SGHTA, FQGNSA. Sequencing used immunoSEQ multiplex PCR; TCRdb keeps in-frame clones, though not all of them. The sample lists under 150,000 clones, 85% occurring once. This clonotype originated in a human donor in a cohort sampled during active COVID-19. This chain links TRBV7-2 with TRBJ1-1; TRBD1 is a possible D gene (5 bases). Sequenced material: peripheral blood. The CDR3 DNA follows: TGTGCCAGCAGCCCCTGGGGGGGTTACACTGAAGCTTTCTTT. It translates to CASSPWGGYTEAFF. Complete variable domain (other parts from reference TRBV7-2 and TRBJ1-1): GAGVSQSPSNKVTEKGKDVELRCDPISGHTALYWYRQSLGQGLEFLIYFQGNSAPDKSGLPSDRFSAERTGGSVSTLTIQRTQQEDSAVYLCASSPWGGYTEAFFGQGTRLTVV.